This TCR beta chain was identified in a study of CD8+ T cells in alopecia areata. Study information: Severity in treated patients was scored by percentage of scalp area affected.

Once RNA had been extracted, it was reverse transcribed into cDNA to act as the sequencing template. Measured with immunoSEQ multiplex PCR; TCRdb has only the in-frame clones, and not every one. Of 150,000 to 200,000 clones listed, roughly 64% are singletons. This clone has just a few counts. The V and J ends lost 0 bases and 3 bases, in that order; junction bases with no gene match: 4. There are 15 residues in the CDR3. CDR1 MNHEY and CDR2 SVGAGI come from the germline V gene. Treatment defined: oral pan-JAK inhibitor, 5-10 mg twice daily. Sorting of CD4+ and CD8+ T cells was performed on PBMCs. The rearrangement joins TRBV6-5 to TRBJ2-7; 8 nucleotides line up with TRBD2. Sequencing was performed on CD4+ T cells sorted from blood, taken at week 24, from a patient treated with tofacitinib. This TCR came from a human donor with alopecia areata. This CDR3 reads CASSYSASGLYEQYF. CDR3 sequence (DNA): TGTGCCAGCAGTTACTCGGCTAGCGGGCTCTACGAGCAGTACTTC.